These 21 T cell receptor beta chains originate from one sample sequenced in a study of regulatory T cells in long-lasting Graves disease. The time point is: newly diagnosed GD, antithyroid drugs for less than 3 months. Scientists built the TCR library using RNA that was extracted from PBMCs. The TCR beta library used iRepertoire HTBI primers with Arm-PCR amplification of CDR3. TCRdb ran MiXCR on the multiplex PCR reads and lists one entry per CDR3 protein. The table lists a few hundred thousand distinct CDR3 sequences, over 15% of them singletons. The same data also contributed to another study, on T cells in Graves' hyperthyroidism and ophthalmopathy.

The sequences come from peripheral blood mononuclear cells (PBMCs), collected at new diagnosis, from a patient treated with antithyroid drugs. The receptors were gathered from a man in his forties with Graves disease.

This clonotype was seen ten or more times. The chain couples TRBV2 to TRBJ1-4; 7 nucleotides line up with TRBD1. The CDR3 contains 14 residues. The ends lost 2 bases at V and 10 bases at J; junction bases unmatched: 7. CDR1 is SNHLY and CDR2 is FYNNEI in the germline V gene. CDR3 bases: TGTGCCAGCAGTGAAACACGACAGGGAGCAAAACTGTTTTTT. It is translated as CASSETRQGAKLFF. Full variable domain (rest looked up from reference TRBV2 and TRBJ1-4): EPEVTQTPSHQVTQMGQEVILRCVPISNHLYFYWYRQILGQKVEFLVSFYNNEISEKSEIFDDQFSVERPDGSNFTLKIRSTKLEDSAMYFCASSETRQGAKLFFGSGTQLSVL.

The genes are TRBV19 and TRBJ2-1; D is uncertain. V dropped 4 bases and J dropped 2 bases, with 12 bases sitting between them. Per germline, CDR1 LNHDA and CDR2 SQIVND (reference sequence). The CDR3 contains 15 residues. The CDR3 is CASSRGNHPYNEQFF. CDR3 nucleotide sequence: TGTGCCAGTAGTAGGGGAAACCACCCCTACAATGAGCAGTTCTTC.

This clonotype appeared a few times. The chain links TRBV5-6 to TRBJ2-7; 8 nucleotides line up with TRBD1. Per germline, CDR1 SGHDT and CDR2 YYEEEE. The CDR3 has 14 residues. The ends lost 3 bases at V and 1 base at J; junction bases unmatched: 3. This CDR3 reads CASSWDRISYEQYF. CDR3 bases: TGTGCCAGCAGCTGGGACAGGATTTCCTACGAGCAGTACTTC.

About this clonotype itself: A far larger clone is only one base removed, so a read error is likely. The chain employs TRBV10-3 and TRBJ2-1, with a possible D match to TRBD2 (6 bases). The CDR3 has 16 amino acids. V shed 4 bases and J shed 10 bases, with 23 bases lying between them. Germline V gene data show CDR1 as ENHRY and CDR2 as SYGVKD. The CDR3: CAISGGRGASSYEQFF. CDR3 in DNA: TGTGCCATCAGTGGGGGTCGCGGGGCTAGCTCCTACGAGCAGTTCTTC.

The gene calls are TRBV5-4 and TRBJ1-6; 8 bases fit TRBD1. Trimming at V came to 4 bases and at J to 10 bases, leaving 7 bases not matched to a gene. The length of the CDR3 is 14 residues. CDR1 is SGHNT, CDR2 YYREEE, per germline (reference sequence). CDR3 in DNA: TGTGCCAGCAGCATACAGGGGGGTTGGTCACCCCTCCACTTT. Encoded protein: CASSIQGGWSPLHF.

This clonotype was detected many times. The V call is TRBV28, the J call TRBJ2-3, with 7 nucleotides matching TRBD1. This CDR3 is 15 amino acids long. CDR1 is MDHEN, CDR2 SYDVKM, per germline. Trimming cost V 3 bases and J 0 bases; bases outside gene matches: 3. The CDR3: CASSFGTASTDTQYF. The CDR3 bases are TGTGCCAGCAGTTTCGGGACAGCGAGCACAGATACGCAGTATTTT. The complete variable domain, with remaining parts taken from reference TRBV28 and TRBJ2-3, reads DVKVTQSSRYLVKRTGEKVFLECVQDMDHENMFWYRQDPGLGLRLIYFSYDVKMKEKGDIPEGYSVSREKKERFSLILESASTNQTSMYLCASSFGTASTDTQYFGPGTRLTVL.

A few counts support this clonotype. V and J are TRBV29-1 and TRBJ1-1; perhaps TRBD1 as D (5 bases). The CDR3 spans 14 residues. The V end was cut by 6 bases, the J end by 5 bases, with 19 bases between. The V gene's germline CDR1 is SQVTM and CDR2 ANQGSEA. CDR3 in amino acids: CSVLGARGWTEAFF. CDR3 nucleotide sequence: TGCAGCGTGCTCGGGGCCCGCGGGTGGACTGAAGCTTTCTTT.

The V gene is TRBV6-1, the J gene TRBJ1-5, with no clear D. This CDR3 has 14 residues. V was trimmed by 2 bases and J by 2 bases, leaving 7 bases between them. CDR1 and CDR2 (germline): MNHNS, SASEGT. This chain's CDR3 is CASSEYRGNQPQHF. The CDR3 bases are TGTGCCAGCAGTGAATATCGGGGCAATCAGCCCCAGCATTTT.

This clonotype was counted many times. The J gene is TRBJ2-5, the V gene TRBV4-1, with 8 positions matching TRBD2. The J segment lost 5 bases and the V segment lost 1 base, leaving 12 bases of the junction unmatched. CDR1 and CDR2 from the germline V gene are MGHRA and YSYEKL. The CDR3 runs 17 residues. CDR3 nucleotide sequence: TGCGCCAGCAGCCAAGTTATGCGGGGGGCCTTTGGGGAGACCCAGTACTTC. It specifies CASSQVMRGAFGETQYF.

A few counts support this clonotype. A much larger clone differs by one base, so this may be a read error. The chain has TRBV7-2 and TRBJ2-3; 8 bases line up with TRBD1. This CDR3 has 12 residues. Germline V gene sequence: CDR1 SGHTA, CDR2 FQGNSA. The CDR3 reads CASSRQGYTQCF. Written as DNA, the CDR3 is TGTGCCAGCAGTCGACAGGGGTATACGCAGTGTTTT.

This clonotype was picked up many times. This chain joins TRBV5-1 and TRBJ2-1, with unresolved D. Trimming stripped 4 bases from V and 6 bases from J, with 17 bases between. This CDR3 region has 15 residues. From germline, CDR1 is SGHRS and CDR2 YFSETQ. The CDR3, as DNA: TGCGCCAGCAGCGTGGGTACTCCCAACTTCAATGAGCAGTTCTTC. It encodes CASSVGTPNFNEQFF.

This clonotype was seen many times. This chain uses TRBV7-8 with TRBJ1-1; no clear D. Germline loops: CDR1 SGHVS, CDR2 FQNEAQ. V lost 5 bases and J 8 bases, leaving 9 bases between the germline ends. The CDR3 sequence is 11 residues long. Written as DNA, the CDR3 is TGTGCCAGCAGCAGTGGACCCGAAGCTTTCTTT. Translation gives CASSSGPEAFF.

The chain is built from TRBV12-3 or TRBV12-4 and TRBJ2-5; D is possibly TRBD2 (7 bases). Trimming took off 0 bases at V and 1 base at J, with 12 bases between the two ends. This CDR3 is 16 amino acids long. Here the CDR3 reads CASSLALGGAQETQYF. CDR3 in DNA: TGTGCCAGCAGTTTAGCGCTGGGGGGGGCCCAAGAGACCCAGTACTTC.

The chain has TRBV4-1 and TRBJ1-1, with D tentatively TRBD1 (5 bases). Germline values: CDR1 MGHRA, CDR2 YSYEKL. The germline V and J ends were trimmed by 4 bases and 7 bases, with 16 bases remaining between them. The CDR3 runs 14 residues. CDR3: CASSPFRDRHEAFF. In DNA form, the CDR3 reads TGCGCCAGCAGCCCCTTCCGGGACCGACATGAAGCTTTCTTT.

V and J are TRBV7-3 and TRBJ2-4, with 9 bases matching TRBD2. J lost 3 bases, V lost 0 bases, and 3 bases had no gene match. Germline V gene sequence: CDR1 SGHTA, CDR2 FQGTGA. CDR3 length: 16 amino acids. The CDR3 here is CASSLTAGGGKNIQYF. CDR3 nucleotide sequence: TGTGCCAGCAGCTTAACGGCGGGGGGGGGCAAAAACATTCAGTACTTC.

This clonotype was observed at least ten times. The chain links TRBV20-1 to TRBJ2-1, with D perhaps TRBD1 or TRBD2 (5 bases each). Germline V gene sequence: CDR1 DFQATT, CDR2 SNEGSKA (reference sequence). The V end was cut by 4 bases, the J end by 3 bases, with 10 bases between. CDR3 size: 13 residues. The DNA of the CDR3 is TGCAGTGCTACGGGGCCCCTCTACAATGAGCAGTTCTTC. It is translated as CSATGPLYNEQFF.

This clonotype was recorded once. Being one base from a much bigger clone, this may be a read error. This CDR3 is CSAPGTSGFYNEQFF. CDR3 in DNA: TGCAGTGCGCCAGGGACTAGCGGGTTCTACAATGAGCAGTTCTTC. The chain links TRBV20-1 to TRBJ2-1; 12 bases match TRBD2. After removal of 6 bases from V and 3 bases from J, the junction contained 6 bases not matched to a gene. This CDR3 region has 15 residues. From germline, CDR1 is DFQATT and CDR2 SNEGSKA (reference sequence).

The chain's CDR3 is CSARVLAGGPYQETQYF. The DNA of the CDR3 is TGCAGTGCTAGGGTACTAGCGGGAGGGCCGTATCAAGAGACCCAGTACTTC. This chain uses TRBV20-1 with TRBJ2-5; TRBD2 matches at 13 bases. CDR1 and CDR2 (germline): DFQATT, SNEGSKA (reference sequence). Trimming removed 3 bases from V and 2 bases from J; junction bases left unmatched: 9. CDR3 length: 17 amino acids.

This clonotype has just a few counts. In this CDR3 the conserved last residue, phenylalanine or tryptophan, is missing, so a read error is likely. The chain is built from TRBV30 and TRBJ2-1; no clear D. Trimming removed 3 bases from V and 7 bases from J, with 13 bases in between. The CDR3 extends over 13 amino acids. Germline CDR1 reads GTSNPN; CDR2 reads SVGIG (reference sequence). CDR3 in DNA: TGTGCCTGGAGCCTGGACGGACGGAATGAGCAGTTCCTC. It encodes CAWSLDGRNEQFL.

The chain is built from TRBV12-3 or TRBV12-4 and TRBJ2-5; no reliable D call. There are 12 residues in the CDR3. V lost 1 base to trimming and J lost 3 bases, with 3 bases between them. The CDR3 nucleotides read TGTGCCAGCAGTTTAGGGAAAGAGACCCAGTACTTC. Translation gives CASSLGKETQYF.

This clonotype was recorded a few times. This chain joins TRBV12-5 and TRBJ2-1; 9 nucleotides line up with TRBD2. CDR1 is LGHNT, CDR2 FRNRAP, per germline. CDR3 length: 17 residues. The V and J ends lost 0 bases and 6 bases, in that order; junction bases with no gene match: 9. The CDR3 sequence: CASGLVPWRGGRNEQFF. The CDR3 DNA follows: TGTGCTAGTGGTTTGGTCCCTTGGCGGGGGGGCCGCAATGAGCAGTTCTTC.